Listed below are T cell receptor beta chains from one sample, sequenced in a study of cytomegalovirus exposure and HLA in healthy donors. Sequencing used immunoSEQ multiplex PCR; TCRdb keeps in-frame clones, though not all of them. The sample yields roughly 140,000 clones, 70% to 80% seen once. The sequenced material came from PBMCs. The receptors come from a male donor in good health and CMV-seronegative. Both conserved end residues are part of each CDR3. Each record gives: D gene, V gene, J gene, clone size, CDR3 DNA, CDR3 protein. D genes are given only for firm matches. The listing skips clone size in some rows; elsewhere it reads once, few, many or a size class.

NA	TRBV6-4	TRBJ1-1	NA	TGTGCCAACCAACCCGGAGGGGTGAAAAACACTGAAGCTTTCTTT	CANQPGGVKNTEAFF
TRBD1	TRBV13	TRBJ1-2	few	TGTGCCAGCAGCTCCGGGACAGGGCTCTATGGCTACACCTTC	CASSSGTGLYGYTF
TRBD1	TRBV25-1	TRBJ1-4	NA	TGTGCCAGCACATCCCCGGGACAGGGGGATGAAAAACTGTTTTTT	CASTSPGQGDEKLFF
TRBD1	TRBV5-1	TRBJ1-1	NA	TGCGCCAGCAGCTTGGCGCCCAGGGGGGAGGAAGCTTTCTTT	CASSLAPRGEEAFF
TRBD1	TRBV29-1	TRBJ1-2	NA	TGCAGCGTTTCCGACAGGGACTATGGCTACACCTTC	CSVSDRDYGYTF
NA	TRBV5-1	TRBJ2-5	once	TGCGCCAGCAGCTTGCTTCCCGGTAAAGAGACCCAGTACTTC	CASSLLPGKETQYF
NA	TRBV5-4	TRBJ1-3	few	TGTGCCAGCAGCTTGCAAACTGGAAACACCATATATTTT	CASSLQTGNTIYF
NA	TRBV19	TRBJ1-2	NA	TGTGCCAGTAGTGAAACAGCTACCCTGAACTATGGCTACACCTTC	CASSETATLNYGYTF
NA	TRBV18	TRBJ1-5	few	TGTGCCAGCCGCGACAGCCCGAATCAGCCCCAGCATTTT	CASRDSPNQPQHF
NA	TRBV11-3	TRBJ2-1	NA	TGTGCCAGCAGCTTAGATAACCGGCGGGAGCAGTTCTTC	CASSLDNRREQFF
NA	TRBV6-5	TRBJ2-3	NA	TGTGCCAGCAAGTGGGGGACACAAGGGGATACGCAGTATTTT	CASKWGTQGDTQYF
NA	TRBV30	TRBJ1-1	NA	TGTGCCTGGAGTGTAACCGCCGGCGGAGAAGCTTTCTTT	CAWSVTAGGEAFF
NA	TRBV28	TRBJ1-1	NA	TGTGCCATCCTCCAACGTCACTCGGAGGCTTTCTTT	CAILQRHSEAFF
NA	TRBV2	TRBJ1-2	NA	TGTGCCAGCTCCAGGGCAGGGTCGGGCTACACCTTC	CASSRAGSGYTF
TRBD1	TRBV7-9	TRBJ2-5	NA	TGTGCCAGCAGCCGTCCAGGGGGTGGACAAGAGACCCAGTACTTC	CASSRPGGGQETQYF
NA	TRBV20-1	TRBJ1-2	NA	TGCAGGGGGGAGGGGAATGGCTACACCTTC	CRGEGNGYTF